This T cell receptor (beta chain) originates from a study of identical twins. Overall study results and limits: Out-of-frame TCR alpha sharing observed in monozygotic twins exceeded model estimates. The authors drew conclusions from cross-sectional statistical analysis rather than following the same donors.

This clonotype came up many times. Antigen: not known. CDR1 SGHTS and CDR2 YDEGEE come from the germline V gene. The CDR3 contains 16 residues. V was pared by 3 bases and J by 0 bases, with 15 bases between. TCRdb analysed the 5' RACE reads with MiXCR anew, one entry per CDR3 protein. The sample records hundreds of thousands of distinct CDR3 sequences, roughly 9.8% being singletons. The sample was also linked to a second study, of yellow fever vaccine responses in identical twins. From that paper: Reportedly, the response of twins' T cells to the vaccine seemed partly convergent, partly personalized.

This receptor was identified in a woman aged 18-30 years in good health. V is TRBV5-8 and J is TRBJ1-2, with a weak D call TRBD1 (6 bases). The sequenced sample was CD8+ T cells sorted from blood. The CDR3 here is CASSSRTDRANYGYTF. In nucleotides, the CDR3 is TGTGCCAGCAGCTCCAGGACAGACAGAGCTAACTATGGCTACACCTTC.